Below, one T cell receptor (beta chain) is given with its context. V was cut by 5 bases and J by 11 bases, with 24 bases left in between. CDR1 is SGHAT, CDR2 FQNNGV, per germline. The CDR3 loop spans 15 amino acids. Only in-frame clones appear in the TCRdb table, and some are missing; sequencing was by immunoSEQ multiplex PCR. The sample has about 730,000 clones; approximately 85% are singletons. The data were obtained in a study of shared T cell receptors in the human thymus. The sample also formed part of further work on human thymus T cells. As that report states: The study used thymus tissue resected during corrective heart surgery. There appeared to be biased usage of V and J genes in thymic and blood repertoires. Unrelated individuals had highly overlapping thymic repertoires, as reported in related research.

The chain combines TRBV11-2 with TRBJ1-2; tentatively, D is TRBD1 (5 bases). Sequencing was carried out using thymocytes. The receptor was derived from a girl younger than two with a congenital heart defect. CDR3 in amino acids: CASSISPGGVKEYTF. In nucleotides, the CDR3 is TGTGCCAGCAGCATCAGCCCGGGAGGGGTGAAGGAGTACACCTTC.